This is a list of T cell receptor beta chains from one sample in a study of cytomegalovirus exposure and HLA in healthy donors. Assay: immunoSEQ multiplex PCR; the TCRdb copy retains only in-frame clones and omits some. The sample lists 170,000 or so clones; about three quarters were seen once. Sequencing was performed on PBMCs. Receptors were obtained from a woman aged 25 to 45 in good health and CMV-seronegative. Both conserved end residues are part of each CDR3. D genes are given only for firm matches.

>TRBJ2-3|-|TRBV7-2
CASSYLGSGDTQYF
TGTGCCAGCAGCTACCTTGGTAGCGGAGATACGCAGTATTTT
>TRBJ2-7|-|TRBV13
CASSLTGQAFEQYF
TGTGCCAGCAGCTTAACAGGTCAGGCTTTCGAGCAGTACTTC
>TRBJ2-5|TRBD2|TRBV7-9
CASSSLAYLAGGRETQYF
TGTGCCAGCAGCTCCCTCGCTTATCTAGCGGGGGGGCGGGAGACCCAGTACTTC
>TRBJ1-2|TRBD1|TRBV27
CASSPGRGLGYTF
TGTGCCAGCAGCCCCGGTAGGGGGCTTGGCTACACCTTC
>TRBJ2-7|-|TRBV19
CASSINRASSYEQYF
TGTGCCAGTAGTATTAACAGGGCAAGCTCCTACGAGCAGTACTTC
>TRBJ2-3|-|TRBV7-2
CASSSRDTTRDTQYF
TGTGCCAGCAGCTCTCGGGACACAACACGAGATACGCAGTATTTT
>TRBJ1-6|-|TRBV7-9
CASRVGRDGPLHF
TGTGCCAGCAGGGTGGGCAGGGATGGCCCCCTCCACTTT